This T cell receptor (beta chain) was observed in a study of T-cell reconstitution after alpha-beta-depleted transplantation in children. The TCRbeta library was prepared with unique molecular identifiers. A single record per CDR3 protein comes from TCRdb applying MiXCR to the PCR reads. The data show hundreds of thousands of distinct CDR3 sequences, about 17% seen once. The CDR3 is 13 residues long. Germline V CDR1 and CDR2: GTSNPN, SVGIG (reference sequence). The V end was cut by 2 bases, the J end by 6 bases, with 11 bases between. The chain recombines TRBV30 with TRBJ1-5; weak D call: TRBD1 (6 bases). The sequencing here drew on PBMCs from the stem cell graft donor, taken from the stem cell graft. The clonotype comes from a human donor who donated a stem cell graft to a child with acute lymphoblastic leukemia. The CDR3 loop reads CAWSLQGGQPQHF. The CDR3 DNA is TGTGCCTGGAGTTTACAGGGAGGTCAGCCCCAGCATTTT.